This passage covers 13 T cell receptor beta chains from one sample sequenced in a study of cytomegalovirus exposure and HLA in healthy donors. This PCR relied on a set of 60 Vbeta primers and 13 Jbeta primers. Libraries were prepared by immunoSEQ multiplex PCR; TCRdb keeps only in-frame clonotypes and omits some of them. Among about 160,000 clones listed, about 88% were seen once. Source material: PBMCs. The receptors shown here come from a woman between 18 and 29 years old in good health and CMV-seronegative.

This clone was seen a single time. The chain uses TRBV30 and TRBJ1-5; D gene uncertain. Germline V gene sequence: CDR1 GTSNPN, CDR2 SVGIG (reference sequence). This CDR3 spans 13 amino acids. V lost 1 base and J lost 5, with 9 bases in between. CDR3 bases: TGTGCCTGGAGTGGGCAGACATATCAGCCCCAGCATTTT. Translation gives CAWSGQTYQPQHF.

The chain employs TRBV27 and TRBJ2-6; the match to TRBD1 covers 7 bases. There are 15 residues in the CDR3. The junction had 4 bases not matched to a gene; V was cut back by 4 bases and J by 4 bases. Per germline, CDR1 MNHEY and CDR2 SMNVEV (reference sequence). In DNA form, the CDR3 reads TGTGCCAGCAGTTCCGACAGGGCCGGGGCCAACGTCCTGACTTTC. It encodes CASSSDRAGANVLTF.

The gene calls are TRBV6-6 and TRBJ1-4; 7 positions agree with TRBD1. The germline gives CDR1 MNHNY, CDR2 SVGAGI (reference sequence). The V and J ends lost 5 bases and 1 base, in that order; junction bases with no gene match: 4. This CDR3 region has 15 residues. CDR3 coding DNA: TGTGCCAGCAGTCGACAGGGAAGAACTAATGAAAAACTGTTTTTT. It is translated as CASSRQGRTNEKLFF.

V and J are TRBV5-4 and TRBJ1-1, with no clear D. The germline V gene encodes CDR1 SGHNT and CDR2 YYREEE (reference sequence). V was trimmed by 2 bases and J by 4 bases, leaving 15 bases between them. The CDR3 contains 15 residues. For the CDR3, the DNA is TGTGCCAGCAGCTTTGACGAGGGATGGACCACTGAAGCTTTCTTT. It yields the protein CASSFDEGWTTEAFF.

V gene TRBV6-1 combines with J gene TRBJ1-1, with D possibly being TRBD1 (5 bases). This CDR3 is built from 14 residues. V was trimmed by 7 bases and J by 0 bases, leaving 12 bases between them. The germline gives CDR1 MNHNS, CDR2 SASEGT. CDR3 DNA: TGTGCCAGCAAGGCAGGGTCGGTGAACACTGAAGCTTTCTTT. It codes for CASKAGSVNTEAFF.

The chain has TRBV19 and TRBJ1-1, with D possibly being TRBD1 (6 bases). Trimming stripped 2 bases from V and 5 bases from J, with 12 bases between. The CDR3 is 14 amino acids. CDR1 is LNHDA and CDR2 is SQIVND in the germline V gene (reference sequence). CDR3 amino acids: CASSITGKRTEAFF. CDR3 DNA: TGTGCCAGTAGTATAACAGGGAAACGAACTGAAGCTTTCTTT.

V usage is TRBV5-1 and J usage is TRBJ1-2, with 7 nucleotides matching TRBD1. The CDR3 has 16 residues. Germline CDR1 SGHRS, CDR2 YFSETQ. J was trimmed by 4 bases and V by 2 bases; bases with no gene match: 11. CDR3 region: CASSFGAGTDIYGYTF. The DNA for the CDR3 is TGCGCCAGCAGCTTTGGAGCCGGGACAGACATCTATGGCTACACCTTC. The full variable domain, with the rest looked up from reference TRBV5-1 and TRBJ1-2, is KAGVTQTPRYLIKTRGQQVTLSCSPISGHRSVSWYQQTPGQGLQFLFEYFSETQRNKGNFPGRFSGRQFSNSRSEMNVSTLELGDSALYLCASSFGAGTDIYGYTFGSGTRLTVV.

The rearrangement links TRBV28 to TRBJ1-2, with D uncertain. Germline V gene sequence: CDR1 MDHEN, CDR2 SYDVKM. This CDR3 region has 14 residues. V dropped 2 bases and J dropped 11 bases, with 18 bases sitting between them. CDR3 nucleotide sequence: TGTGCCAGCAGTTTACCTGTGGAGAGTGTTGGATACACCTTC. Protein: CASSLPVESVGYTF.

The V call is TRBV29-1, the J call TRBJ2-7; no clear D. V was clipped by 3 bases and J by 1 base, with 7 bases between them. CDR1 is SQVTM and CDR2 is ANQGSEA in the germline V gene. The CDR3 sequence is 12 residues long. The CDR3 bases are TGCAGCGTTGAGACTCGATCCTACGAGCAGTACTTC. Translating it yields CSVETRSYEQYF.

J is TRBJ2-1 and V is TRBV10-3, with 7 bases that match TRBD2. This CDR3 has 14 amino acids. Germline values: CDR1 ENHRY, CDR2 SYGVKD. Trimming cost V 7 bases and J 5 bases; bases outside gene matches: 8. The CDR3 nucleotides are TGTGCCATCATGACCGGGAGGCGGAACAATGAGCAGTTCTTC. Amino acids: CAIMTGRRNNEQFF.

J is TRBJ2-3 and V is TRBV7-9; D is unresolved. Germline V gene data show CDR1 as SEHNR and CDR2 as FQNEAQ (reference sequence). V was trimmed by 0 bases and J by 4 bases, leaving 8 bases between them. CDR3 length equals 14 residues. The CDR3 DNA reads TGTGCCAGCAGCTTAGCAGGAGATGCAGATACGCAGTATTTT. Protein product: CASSLAGDADTQYF.

This clone was counted once. This rearrangement joins TRBV11-2 to TRBJ2-2; 7 bases map to TRBD2. The trim removed 4 bases at V and 4 bases at J, leaving 6 bases unmatched. The CDR3 runs to 15 residues. Germline values: CDR1 SGHAT, CDR2 FQNNGV. This CDR3 is CASSSGRTPTGELFF. The CDR3 coding sequence is TGTGCCAGCAGCTCCGGGAGGACTCCCACCGGGGAGCTGTTTTTT.

There are a few counts of this clone. This chain joins TRBV7-6 and TRBJ2-7; D might be TRBD1 (6 bases). Germline lookup yields CDR1 SGHVS and CDR2 FNYEAQ. V shed 5 bases and J shed 9 bases, with 23 bases lying between them. The CDR3 covers 15 residues. The CDR3 reads CASSRLDSAPPWQYF. CDR3 sequence (DNA): TGTGCCAGCAGCCGGCTGGACAGCGCACCCCCTTGGCAGTACTTC.